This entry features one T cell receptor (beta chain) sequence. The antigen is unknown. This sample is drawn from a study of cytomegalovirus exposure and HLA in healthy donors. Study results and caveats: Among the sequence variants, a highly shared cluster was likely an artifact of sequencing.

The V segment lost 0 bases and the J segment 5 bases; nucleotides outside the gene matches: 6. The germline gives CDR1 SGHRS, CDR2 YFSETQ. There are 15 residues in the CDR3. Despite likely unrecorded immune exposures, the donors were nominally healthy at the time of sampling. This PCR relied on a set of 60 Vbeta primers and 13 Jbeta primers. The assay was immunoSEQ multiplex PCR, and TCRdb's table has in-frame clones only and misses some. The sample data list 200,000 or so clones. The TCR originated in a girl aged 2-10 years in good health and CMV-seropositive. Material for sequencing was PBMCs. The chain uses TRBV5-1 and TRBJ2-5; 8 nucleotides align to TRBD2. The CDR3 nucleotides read TGCGCCAGCAGCTTGGTTCCGGGAGGGGGGGAGACCCAGTACTTC. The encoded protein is CASSLVPGGGETQYF.